The T cell receptor (beta chain) under discussion was sequenced for a study of OX40 agonist ivuxolimab in advanced cancers. About the research overall: Therapy given before enrollment (anti-PD-1, anti-PD-L1 or anti-CTLA-4) was allowed, and 40% to 45% had some.

V was clipped by 1 base and J by 8 bases, with 24 bases between them. The V gene's germline CDR1 is SGHRS and CDR2 YFSETQ. The CDR3 loop spans 17 amino acids. Clones were sequenced by immunoSEQ multiplex PCR, and TCRdb holds only the in-frame ones, with some missing. The sample records roughly 20,000 clones, 80% to 90% being singletons. The sample was CD4+ or CD8+ T cells sorted from blood, taken in a trial of the OX40 agonist ivuxolimab. This chain joins TRBV5-1 and TRBJ1-1; TRBD1 might be the D (6 bases). The sequence was collected from an adult with an advanced solid tumor such as melanoma, head and neck, liver or kidney cancer. CDR3 coding DNA: TGCGCCAGCAGCTTGAGGGGATTTGGACAGCCGTTGGACGAAGCTTTCTTT. As protein: CASSLRGFGQPLDEAFF.